This passage covers 20 T cell receptor beta chains from one sample sequenced in a study of cytomegalovirus exposure and HLA in healthy donors. The PCR made use of 60 Vbeta and 13 Jbeta primers. Method: immunoSEQ multiplex PCR; TCRdb's copy keeps in-frame clones and lacks some. The sample consists of some 120,000 clones, 80% of them appearing once. Sequences were obtained from PBMCs. The source is a man aged 40-55 years in good health and CMV-seronegative.

This clone has just one count. CDR3 amino acids: CASSLVMVAGAGNYEQYF. CDR3 nucleotides: TGTGCCAGCAGCTTAGTAATGGTAGCGGGAGCAGGTAACTACGAGCAGTACTTC. J is TRBJ2-7 and V is TRBV11-2, with 9 bases matching TRBD2. The germline V gene encodes CDR1 SGHAT and CDR2 FQNNGV. The length of the CDR3 is 18 residues. The V segment lost 1 base and the J segment 3 bases; nucleotides outside the gene matches: 13.

The J gene is TRBJ1-3, the V gene TRBV28; 7 bases map to TRBD1. The ends lost 1 base at V and 4 bases at J; junction bases unmatched: 10. Germline V gives CDR1 MDHEN, CDR2 SYDVKM. The CDR3 sequence is 17 residues long. The CDR3 DNA follows: TGTGCCAGCAGTTTATATACAGGGGTAGGGCAAGGAAACACCATATATTTT. It yields the protein CASSLYTGVGQGNTIYF. Full variable domain (missing parts from reference TRBV28 and TRBJ1-3): DVKVTQSSRYLVKRTGEKVFLECVQDMDHENMFWYRQDPGLGLRLIYFSYDVKMKEKGDIPEGYSVSREKKERFSLILESASTNQTSMYLCASSLYTGVGQGNTIYFGEGSWLTVV.

The chain uses TRBV5-6 and TRBJ2-7; TRBD2 matches 11 bases. The CDR3 contains 16 residues. The trim removed 0 bases at V and 4 bases at J, leaving 6 bases unmatched. Germline V gene data show CDR1 as SGHDT and CDR2 as YYEEEE. In DNA, the CDR3 is TGTGCCAGCAGCTTGGGTCTAGCGGGAGGACTTTACGAGCAGTACTTC. Translated, it gives CASSLGLAGGLYEQYF.

The chain combines TRBV7-2 with TRBJ1-1, with 7 positions matching TRBD1. Germline lookup yields CDR1 SGHTA and CDR2 FQGNSA. Trimming cost V 3 bases and J 1 base; bases outside gene matches: 2. The CDR3 is 14 amino acids. The CDR3 DNA is TGTGCCAGCAGCTTCGGACAGGCGAACACTGAAGCTTTCTTT. It yields the protein CASSFGQANTEAFF.

This chain connects TRBV5-1 to TRBJ1-1; 12 positions match TRBD1. Unmatched junction bases numbered 3, after V lost 3 bases and J lost 3 bases. The germline V gene has CDR1 SGHRS and CDR2 YFSETQ. This CDR3 is 15 amino acids long. CDR3 nucleotide sequence: TGCGCCAGCAGCTGGGGGACAGGGGGCTACACTGAAGCTTTCTTT. It encodes CASSWGTGGYTEAFF.

This clone occurred once. This chain connects TRBV19 to TRBJ2-1, with 11 bases matching TRBD2. Unmatched junction bases numbered 9, after V lost 8 bases and J lost 9 bases. The CDR3 is 14 amino acids. CDR1 is LNHDA, CDR2 SQIVND, per germline (reference sequence). The CDR3 DNA reads TGTGCCAGTGCAGTAGCGGGGGGGAATAGTGAGCAGTTCTTC. Translation: CASAVAGGNSEQFF.

The gene calls are TRBV6-5 and TRBJ1-2, with D unresolved. Deletions cut 4 bases from V and 2 bases from J, with 17 bases between. This CDR3 is 16 amino acids long. Germline V gene sequence: CDR1 MNHEY, CDR2 SVGAGI. CDR3 amino acids: CASSSRTATYNYGYTF. CDR3 DNA: TGTGCCAGCAGTTCCCGGACTGCTACTTACAACTATGGCTACACCTTC.

This chain uses TRBV2 with TRBJ1-2, with TRBD1 identical over 8 bases. V shed 7 bases, J shed 7 bases, and the junction held 8 bases outside the gene matches. Germline V CDR1 and CDR2: SNHLY, FYNNEI. The CDR3 spans 13 residues. The CDR3 nucleotides read TGTGCCAGCACCCCGACAGGGGAGAGTGGCTACACCTTC. Translated: CASTPTGESGYTF.

V usage is TRBV7-8 and J usage is TRBJ1-1; no reliable D call. Trimming stripped 0 bases from V and 8 bases from J, with 7 bases between. Germline lookup yields CDR1 SGHVS and CDR2 FQNEAQ. The CDR3 covers 12 residues. The CDR3, as DNA: TGTGCCAGCAGCTTAGCTCGCAGGGAAGCTTTCTTT. It yields the protein CASSLARREAFF.

The chain joins TRBV28 to TRBJ1-1; D is unclear. V shed 0 bases and J shed 2 bases, with 4 bases lying between them. Germline lookup yields CDR1 MDHEN and CDR2 SYDVKM. The CDR3 has 13 residues. CDR3 nucleotide sequence: TGTGCCAGCAGTTTATGGGGCAACACTGAAGCTTTCTTT. Translated: CASSLWGNTEAFF.

The rearrangement uses TRBV5-1 and TRBJ2-7; 9 bases align to TRBD1. The CDR3 consists of 15 residues. CDR1 is SGHRS and CDR2 is YFSETQ in the germline V gene. The V gene end was trimmed by 4 bases and the J gene end by 3 bases; junction bases not matched to a gene: 8. The CDR3: CASSPTGGQNYEQYF. CDR3 DNA sequence: TGCGCCAGCAGCCCAACAGGGGGCCAGAACTACGAGCAGTACTTC.

This chain links TRBV29-1 with TRBJ1-2, with 8 bases aligning to TRBD1. This CDR3 is 15 amino acids long. CDR1 SQVTM and CDR2 ANQGSEA come from the germline V gene. With 0 bases clipped from V and 2 bases from J, the junction kept 5 bases outside the gene matches. The CDR3 loop is CSVEEAGQGNYGYTF. CDR3 in DNA: TGCAGCGTTGAAGAAGCAGGACAGGGAAACTATGGCTACACCTTC.

The chain recombines TRBV7-6 with TRBJ1-1, with 7 bases fitting TRBD1. The CDR3 totals 14 residues. Germline V gives CDR1 SGHVS, CDR2 FNYEAQ. Unmatched junction bases numbered 7, after V lost 1 base and J lost 8 bases. This chain's CDR3 is CASSLGSGTAEAFF. The CDR3, as DNA: TGTGCCAGCAGCTTAGGCTCCGGGACAGCAGAAGCTTTCTTT.

This clone has only one observation. The chain joins TRBV13 to TRBJ2-7, with D possibly being TRBD1 (6 bases). V gave up 9 bases and J gave up 6 bases, with 24 bases separating them. Germline CDR1 PRHDT, CDR2 FYEKMQ (reference sequence). The CDR3 is 15 amino acids. The CDR3 is CASPCQGLLPGEQYF. In DNA form, the CDR3 reads TGTGCCAGTCCCTGCCAGGGGCTACTCCCAGGCGAGCAGTACTTC. The whole variable domain, filled in from reference TRBV13 and TRBJ2-7, reads AAGVIQSPRHLIKEKRETATLKCYPIPRHDTVYWYQQGPGQDPQFLISFYEKMQSDKGSIPDRFSAQQFSDYHSELNMSSLELGDSALYFCASPCQGLLPGEQYFGPGTRLTVT.

The J gene is TRBJ2-7, the V gene TRBV4-1; D might be TRBD2 (6 bases). Between the trimmed V and J ends, which lost 1 base and 2 bases, there was a span of 9 bases. The CDR3 is 14 residues long. Germline V gene lookup returns CDR1 MGHRA and CDR2 YSYEKL. In DNA, the CDR3 is TGCGCCAGCAGCCAAGTTAGCGGTCCCTACGAGCAGTACTTC. This gives the protein CASSQVSGPYEQYF.

V is TRBV7-2 and J is TRBJ2-5, with TRBD1 as a possible D gene (5 bases). V was pared by 5 bases and J by 5 bases, with 12 bases between. In germline, CDR1 is SGHTA, CDR2 FQGNSA. The CDR3 has 13 amino acids. CDR3 nucleotide sequence: TGTGCCAGCAGCCCACAGGACCGGGAGACCCAGTACTTC. As protein: CASSPQDRETQYF.

The chain employs TRBV11-2 and TRBJ1-2; unclear D gene. Per the germline V gene, CDR1 is SGHAT and CDR2 is FQNNGV. This CDR3 has 12 amino acids. The V gene lost 6 bases and the J gene lost 5 bases, with 10 bases spanning the gap. The CDR3, as DNA: TGTGCCAGCAGGCACACCCCGTATGGCTACACCTTC. Amino acid sequence: CASRHTPYGYTF.

The chain joins TRBV7-9 to TRBJ2-7; possibly TRBD1 for D (5 bases). The V gene's germline CDR1 is SEHNR and CDR2 FQNEAQ (reference sequence). The CDR3 covers 13 residues. V dropped 5 bases and J dropped 5 bases, with 13 bases sitting between them. The CDR3 DNA follows: TGTGCCAGCAGCCGCCGTGAAGGGGACGAGCAGTACTTC. This gives the protein CASSRREGDEQYF.

J is TRBJ2-5 and V is TRBV5-1; 7 nucleotides line up with TRBD2. The CDR3 runs 15 residues. V shed 0 bases and J 2 bases; nucleotides not matched to a gene: 4. CDR1 SGHRS and CDR2 YFSETQ come from the germline V gene. The CDR3 DNA follows: TGCGCCAGCAGCTTGGAGGTCGGGGGGCAAGAGACCCAGTACTTC. This gives the protein CASSLEVGGQETQYF. Combining the CDR3 with reference TRBV5-1 and TRBJ2-5 gives the whole variable domain KAGVTQTPRYLIKTRGQQVTLSCSPISGHRSVSWYQQTPGQGLQFLFEYFSETQRNKGNFPGRFSGRQFSNSRSEMNVSTLELGDSALYLCASSLEVGGQETQYFGPGTRLLVL.

The chain has TRBV19 and TRBJ2-7, with 9 nucleotides matching TRBD2. Germline CDR1 reads LNHDA; CDR2 reads SQIVND (reference sequence). The V gene end was trimmed by 5 bases and the J gene end by 0 bases; junction bases not matched to a gene: 8. CDR3 length: 16 amino acids. The CDR3 spells CASSLRTSDTSYEQYF. The CDR3 coding sequence is TGTGCCAGTAGTCTTCGGACTAGCGATACCTCCTACGAGCAGTACTTC.